The TCR beta chain under discussion was sequenced for a study of cytomegalovirus exposure and HLA in healthy donors. Study background: A data release that came early held 80 million or so unique TCRs from HLA-typed donors. Study-wide results and caveats: Donor immune exposure was known only as CMV serostatus. While the bulk of TCR sequences proved rare, some public TCRs turned up in many donors.

The PCR made use of 60 Vbeta and 13 Jbeta primers. TCRdb keeps only in-frame clones here, not all; method: immunoSEQ multiplex PCR. This sample has about 120,000 clones; approximately 72% occur once, and the top ten carry roughly 9%. Concerning this clone itself: Its antigen remains unidentified.

The germline CDR1 and CDR2 sequences are GTSNPN and SVGIG (reference sequence). The CDR3 consists of 15 residues. V lost 2 bases and J 1 base, leaving 12 bases between the germline ends. Nominally healthy donors were sampled, though unrecorded immune exposures were likely. The rearrangement links TRBV30 to TRBJ1-5, with D perhaps matching TRBD1 (5 bases). This sequence originates from a woman aged 45 to 65 in good health and CMV-seropositive. Sequencing was done on a sample of PBMCs. CDR3 DNA: TGTGCCTGGAGTTTGAAACCAGGGAGCAATCAGCCCCAGCATTTT. Its translation: CAWSLKPGSNQPQHF.